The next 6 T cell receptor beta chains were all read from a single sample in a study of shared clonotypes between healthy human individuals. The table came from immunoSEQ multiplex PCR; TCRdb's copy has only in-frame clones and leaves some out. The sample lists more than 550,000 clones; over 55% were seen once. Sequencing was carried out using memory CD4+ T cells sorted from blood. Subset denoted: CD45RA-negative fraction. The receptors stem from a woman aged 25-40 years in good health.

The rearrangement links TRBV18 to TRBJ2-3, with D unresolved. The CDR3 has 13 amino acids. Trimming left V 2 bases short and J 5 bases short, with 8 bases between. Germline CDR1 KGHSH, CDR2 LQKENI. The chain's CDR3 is CASSPNDQDTQYF. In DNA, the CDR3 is TGTGCCAGCTCACCAAATGACCAAGATACGCAGTATTTT.

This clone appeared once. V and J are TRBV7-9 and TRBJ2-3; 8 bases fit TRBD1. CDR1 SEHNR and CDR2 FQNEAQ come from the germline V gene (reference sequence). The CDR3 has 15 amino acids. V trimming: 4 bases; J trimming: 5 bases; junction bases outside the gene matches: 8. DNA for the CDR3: TGTGCCAGCAGCTCCACCGGGACAGGTAAAGATACGCAGTATTTT. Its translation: CASSSTGTGKDTQYF. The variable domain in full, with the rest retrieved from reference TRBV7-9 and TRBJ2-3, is DTGVSQNPRHKITKRGQNVTFRCDPISEHNRLYWYRQTLGQGPEFLTYFQNEAQLEKSRLLSDRFSAERPKGSFSTLEIQRTEQGDSAMYLCASSSTGTGKDTQYFGPGTRLTVL.

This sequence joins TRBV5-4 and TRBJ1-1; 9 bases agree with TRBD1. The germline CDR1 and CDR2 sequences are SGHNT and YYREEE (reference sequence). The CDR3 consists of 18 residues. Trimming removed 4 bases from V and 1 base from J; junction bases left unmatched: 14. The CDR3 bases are TGTGCCAGCAGCGTATCCTGGACAGGGGTTGCTACGAACACTGAAGCTTTCTTT. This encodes CASSVSWTGVATNTEAFF.

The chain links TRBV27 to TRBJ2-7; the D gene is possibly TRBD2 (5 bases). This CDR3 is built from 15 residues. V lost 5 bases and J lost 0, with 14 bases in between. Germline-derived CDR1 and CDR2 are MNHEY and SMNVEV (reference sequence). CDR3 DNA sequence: TGTGCCAGCAGTCGCCCCTCGGGAAGCTCCTACGAGCAGTACTTC. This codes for CASSRPSGSSYEQYF.

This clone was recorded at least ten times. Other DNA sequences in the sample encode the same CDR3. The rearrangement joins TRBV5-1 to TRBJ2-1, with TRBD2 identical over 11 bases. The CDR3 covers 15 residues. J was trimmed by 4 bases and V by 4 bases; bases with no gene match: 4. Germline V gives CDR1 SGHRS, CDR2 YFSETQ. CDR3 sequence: CASSLTSGSYNEQFF. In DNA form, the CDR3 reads TGCGCCAGCAGCCTAACTAGCGGGAGTTACAATGAGCAGTTCTTC.

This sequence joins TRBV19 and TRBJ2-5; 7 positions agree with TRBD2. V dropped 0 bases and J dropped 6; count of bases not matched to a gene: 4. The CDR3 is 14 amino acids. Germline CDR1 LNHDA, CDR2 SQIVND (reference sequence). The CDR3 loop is CASSIDEGGKTQYF. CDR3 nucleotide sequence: TGTGCCAGTAGTATAGATGAGGGAGGGAAGACCCAGTACTTC. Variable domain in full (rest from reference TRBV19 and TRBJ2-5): DGGITQSPKYLFRKEGQNVTLSCEQNLNHDAMYWYRQDPGQGLRLIYYSQIVNDFQKGDIAEGYSVSREKKESFPLTVTSAQKNPTAFYLCASSIDEGGKTQYFGPGTRLLVL.